This is a list of T cell receptor beta chains from one sample in a study of beta chain features in type 1 diabetes. Profiled with immunoSEQ multiplex PCR; TCRdb holds only in-frame clones, not every one. The sample carries 200,000 to 250,000 clones, around 26% recorded once. Sequencing used central memory CD4+ T cells from blood. The receptors were gathered from a man aged 30-40 years in good health. CDR3s include the opening cysteine and the closing phenylalanine or tryptophan. Each record gives: CDR3 length, V gene, clone size, D gene, J gene, CDR3 protein, CDR3 DNA. A D gene is named only where the DNA matches it firmly. Clone size is stated in some rows and not others, as once, few, many or a class when expanded.

cdr3_length: 14; v_call: TRBV7-9; clone_size: NA; d_call: NA; j_call: TRBJ1-2; cdr3_aa: CASSGQPTNYGYTF; cdr3_nt: TGTGCCAGCAGCGGACAGCCAACTAACTATGGCTACACCTTC
cdr3_length: 14; v_call: TRBV7-2; clone_size: NA; d_call: NA; j_call: TRBJ2-7; cdr3_aa: CASSLGTGSNEQYF; cdr3_nt: TGTGCCAGCAGCTTAGGTACAGGCAGCAACGAGCAGTACTTC
cdr3_length: 16; v_call: TRBV14; clone_size: NA; d_call: TRBD1; j_call: TRBJ2-1; cdr3_aa: CASSPHRGRGYNEQFF; cdr3_nt: TGTGCCAGCAGCCCCCACAGGGGGCGAGGTTACAATGAGCAGTTCTTC
cdr3_length: 14; v_call: TRBV4-1; clone_size: NA; d_call: NA; j_call: TRBJ2-7; cdr3_aa: CASSLARPGTEQYF; cdr3_nt: TGCGCCAGCAGCCTCGCCCGACCAGGGACCGAGCAGTACTTC
cdr3_length: 15; v_call: TRBV10-3; clone_size: NA; d_call: TRBD1; j_call: TRBJ2-3; cdr3_aa: CAISEVTGTTDTQYF; cdr3_nt: TGTGCCATCAGTGAGGTGACAGGGACCACAGATACGCAGTATTTT
cdr3_length: 15; v_call: TRBV9; clone_size: NA; d_call: NA; j_call: TRBJ1-1; cdr3_aa: CASSVEAQGNTEAFF; cdr3_nt: TGTGCCAGCAGCGTAGAGGCACAGGGTAACACTGAAGCTTTCTTT
cdr3_length: 15; v_call: TRBV30; clone_size: NA; d_call: NA; j_call: TRBJ2-7; cdr3_aa: CAWSLASRGPHEQYF; cdr3_nt: TGTGCCTGGTCCCTAGCGAGCCGAGGACCCCACGAGCAGTACTTC
cdr3_length: 14; v_call: TRBV9; clone_size: NA; d_call: NA; j_call: TRBJ2-7; cdr3_aa: CASSVEQSRYEQYF; cdr3_nt: TGTGCCAGCAGCGTAGAGCAGAGTAGATACGAGCAGTACTTC
cdr3_length: 15; v_call: TRBV25-1; clone_size: few; d_call: NA; j_call: TRBJ2-1; cdr3_aa: CASSDSGEDYNEQFF; cdr3_nt: TGTGCCAGCAGTGATTCCGGGGAGGACTACAATGAGCAGTTCTTC
cdr3_length: 15; v_call: TRBV30; clone_size: few; d_call: NA; j_call: TRBJ2-7; cdr3_aa: CAWNPGGPTTGEQYF; cdr3_nt: TGTGCCTGGAATCCTGGAGGACCTACTACGGGCGAGCAGTACTTC
cdr3_length: 12; v_call: TRBV18; clone_size: few; d_call: NA; j_call: TRBJ2-7; cdr3_aa: CASSSDDYEQYF; cdr3_nt: TGTGCCAGCTCCTCCGACGACTACGAGCAGTACTTC
cdr3_length: 14; v_call: TRBV28; clone_size: once; d_call: NA; j_call: TRBJ1-2; cdr3_aa: CASSLLNWVYGYTF; cdr3_nt: TGTGCCAGCAGTTTATTGAATTGGGTCTATGGCTACACCTTC
cdr3_length: 14; v_call: TRBV7-7; clone_size: NA; d_call: NA; j_call: TRBJ2-7; cdr3_aa: CARRCRRAPYEQYF; cdr3_nt: TGTGCCAGAAGATGCCGTCGGGCCCCCTACGAGCAGTACTTC
cdr3_length: 13; v_call: TRBV29-1; clone_size: NA; d_call: TRBD2; j_call: TRBJ2-5; cdr3_aa: CSVRTSGVETQYF; cdr3_nt: TGCAGCGTCCGGACTAGCGGGGTTGAGACCCAGTACTTC
cdr3_length: 15; v_call: TRBV7-9; clone_size: few; d_call: TRBD1; j_call: TRBJ2-1; cdr3_aa: CASSSTGTAYNEQFF; cdr3_nt: TGTGCCAGCAGCTCCACCGGGACAGCCTACAATGAGCAGTTCTTC
cdr3_length: 11; v_call: TRBV7-2; clone_size: many; d_call: NA; j_call: TRBJ2-3; cdr3_aa: CASSGSDTQYF; cdr3_nt: TGTGCCAGCAGCGGGTCAGATACGCAGTATTTT
cdr3_length: 11; v_call: TRBV12-5; clone_size: NA; d_call: NA; j_call: TRBJ2-2; cdr3_aa: CASGPWRELFF; cdr3_nt: TGTGCTAGTGGCCCTTGGCGGGAGCTGTTTTTT
cdr3_length: 16; v_call: TRBV6-5; clone_size: NA; d_call: TRBD1; j_call: TRBJ1-2; cdr3_aa: CASSYSKEGQSGGYTF; cdr3_nt: TGTGCCAGCAGTTACTCGAAGGAGGGACAGTCGGGCGGCTACACCTTC
cdr3_length: 13; v_call: TRBV29-1; clone_size: NA; d_call: NA; j_call: TRBJ1-1; cdr3_aa: CSVESVGFTEAFF; cdr3_nt: TGCAGCGTTGAATCGGTGGGGTTCACTGAAGCTTTCTTT
cdr3_length: 14; v_call: TRBV5-1; clone_size: NA; d_call: NA; j_call: TRBJ2-1; cdr3_aa: CASSSATAYNEQFF; cdr3_nt: TGCGCCAGCAGCTCCGCGACAGCCTACAATGAGCAGTTCTTC
cdr3_length: 16; v_call: TRBV25-1; clone_size: NA; d_call: TRBD2; j_call: TRBJ2-1; cdr3_aa: CASSGLAGGSYNEQFF; cdr3_nt: TGTGCCAGCAGCGGACTAGCGGGAGGCTCCTACAATGAGCAGTTCTTC
cdr3_length: 15; v_call: TRBV30; clone_size: few; d_call: TRBD2; j_call: TRBJ2-2; cdr3_aa: CAWGNSGLAQEELFF; cdr3_nt: TGTGCCTGGGGAAACTCGGGACTAGCGCAAGAGGAGCTGTTTTTT
cdr3_length: 14; v_call: TRBV7-9; clone_size: NA; d_call: NA; j_call: TRBJ1-6; cdr3_aa: CASSPSAANSPLHF; cdr3_nt: TGTGCCAGCAGCCCGAGCGCTGCTAATTCACCCCTCCACTTT
cdr3_length: 12; v_call: TRBV6-6; clone_size: NA; d_call: NA; j_call: TRBJ2-1; cdr3_aa: CASSYRGSEQFF; cdr3_nt: TGTGCCAGCAGTTATCGAGGGAGTGAGCAGTTCTTC
cdr3_length: 15; v_call: TRBV10-3; clone_size: few; d_call: NA; j_call: TRBJ2-5; cdr3_aa: CAATRDPGDQETQYF; cdr3_nt: TGTGCCGCCACCCGGGACCCGGGGGACCAAGAGACCCAGTACTTC
cdr3_length: 14; v_call: TRBV7-2; clone_size: NA; d_call: NA; j_call: TRBJ1-2; cdr3_aa: CASSLAQGNYGYTF; cdr3_nt: TGTGCCAGCAGCTTAGCGCAGGGGAACTATGGCTACACCTTC
cdr3_length: 15; v_call: TRBV30; clone_size: NA; d_call: NA; j_call: TRBJ1-6; cdr3_aa: CAWSTGKRDNSPLHF; cdr3_nt: TGTGCCTGGAGTACGGGGAAAAGGGATAATTCACCCCTCCACTTT
cdr3_length: 16; v_call: TRBV7-2; clone_size: NA; d_call: NA; j_call: TRBJ2-2; cdr3_aa: CASSFSGRLSSGELFF; cdr3_nt: TGTGCCAGCAGCTTCTCCGGTAGACTAAGTTCCGGGGAGCTGTTTTTT
cdr3_length: 12; v_call: TRBV6-5; clone_size: NA; d_call: NA; j_call: TRBJ1-3; cdr3_aa: CASTAPGNTIYF; cdr3_nt: TGTGCCAGCACCGCTCCGGGAAACACCATATATTTT
cdr3_length: 13; v_call: TRBV30; clone_size: NA; d_call: NA; j_call: TRBJ2-2; cdr3_aa: CAWSVRSTGELFF; cdr3_nt: TGTGCCTGGAGTGTTAGGAGCACCGGGGAGCTGTTTTTT
cdr3_length: 16; v_call: TRBV11-3; clone_size: NA; d_call: TRBD1; j_call: TRBJ2-3; cdr3_aa: CASSFRGQGSTDTQYF; cdr3_nt: TGTGCCAGCAGCTTCCGCGGACAGGGAAGCACAGATACGCAGTATTTT
cdr3_length: 16; v_call: TRBV7-6; clone_size: few; d_call: NA; j_call: TRBJ2-1; cdr3_aa: CASSPKEGFSYNEQFF; cdr3_nt: TGTGCCAGCAGCCCCAAGGAGGGTTTCTCCTACAATGAGCAGTTCTTC
cdr3_length: 15; v_call: TRBV10-3; clone_size: few; d_call: NA; j_call: TRBJ1-1; cdr3_aa: CAISTGEGGNTEAFF; cdr3_nt: TGTGCCATCAGCACTGGGGAAGGGGGGAACACTGAAGCTTTCTTT